This record looks at one TCR beta chain sequence and its context. The clone's antigen remains unknown. Base-call qualities are not available, and no considerably larger clone is one nucleotide away. The CDR3 goes from the cysteine to the phenylalanine over 13 residues. Just the 39-base CDR3 DNA is kept, in frame starting at base 1. Trimming takes 4 bases from V and 1 base from J, and the germline ends sit 7 bases apart. Per the germline V gene, SGHVS is the CDR1 and FQNEAQ is the CDR2. The data were obtained in a study of T cell responses to AZD1222 COVID-19 vaccine (dated by TCRdb to the early 2020s). About the full investigation: AZD1222 recipients whose second dose came at about 4 weeks and those whose second dose came at about 12 weeks were combined into one group, since spike-specific TCR depth and breadth did not differ between the two schedules. Trial participants were enrolled by age into 18-55, 56-69 and 70-plus year subgroups, with about 150, 28 and 57 TCR-sequenced participants respectively. TCR sequencing covered some 240 trial participants: 200 to 210 given two doses of AZD1222 and some 25 given two doses of MenACWY control vaccine.

The sample's time point label, in plain terms: baseline before first vaccination. Samples from vaccinated people were obtained from the UK trials COV001 and COV002, which included a single-blind randomized controlled phase 2/3 trial of AZD1222 (ChAdOx1 nCoV-19) in healthy adults. For TCRbeta chain sequencing, PBMC samples from trial participants were taken at day 0 and at day 28 after the second dose. The CDR3 regions of human TCRbeta chains were analyzed by immunosequencing. Per the authors' processing: Repertoire TCRs were checked for matches against a reference library of SARS-CoV-2-specific TCRs that had been generated using the MIRA antigen-specificity platform. Breadth was defined as the fraction of unique TCRs that were SARS-CoV-2-associated, and depth was defined as the fraction of total T cells that were SARS-CoV-2-associated. Using the MIRA data, every spike-specific TCR was mapped to the spike region that the TCR reacted to and assigned to either a CD4 or a CD8 class. Log10-transformed breadth and depth values were compared by one-way ANOVA with Sidak's multiple comparisons tests. Imported from immuneACCESS, the table was reduced by TCRdb to in-frame sequences with V and J called. These copies leave out some clones; in studies compared against another copy, an unresolved V gene accounts for under half, and the cause of the remainder is not known. V, J and clone size were drawn from that table, and D and trimming were deduced from the DNA. The sample includes some 150,000 clones, with approximately 93% observed a single time. The ten largest clones add up to around 0.96% of the sample.

Summary of the overall study and its limitations: Because no samples from the day 14 peak response were available, repertoires could be characterized only after the peak T cell response. The 56-69-year group was small, and its depth increase did not reach significance, likely because of low power. Only a handful of AZD1222 recipients were SARS-CoV-2 seropositive at baseline, limiting conclusions about previously exposed vaccinees. A significant rise in spike-specific TCR breadth and depth was observed after two AZD1222 doses relative to day 0 and relative to MenACWY recipients. Participants were mostly white British, with more females than males. The authors suggested clonal diversity may have been underestimated. The whole spike protein was spanned by vaccine-associated CD4 TCRs, and dominant responses were seen in regions 160-218 and 743-854. Epitopes outside the regions mutated in the B.1.351 and B.1.1.7 variants were reportedly recognized by nearly half of the unique spike-specific TCRs.

The clonotype originates from an adult in good health. The V gene is TRBV7-8 and the J gene is TRBJ1-2, with no confidently assigned D gene. The specimen comprised peripheral blood, sampled on day 0 of AZD1222 vaccination. The sequence in DNA is TGTGCCAGCAGCTCTAAGCTTAACTATGGCTACACCTTC. It specifies CASSSKLNYGYTF. The CDR3, completed at both ends by the reference TRBV7-8 and TRBJ1-2 genes, gives the full variable domain GAGVSQSPRYKVAKRGQDVALRCDPISGHVSLFWYQQALGQGPEFLTYFQNEAQLDKSGLPSDRFFAERPEGSVSTLKIQRTQQEDSAVYLCASSSKLNYGYTFGSGTRLTVV.